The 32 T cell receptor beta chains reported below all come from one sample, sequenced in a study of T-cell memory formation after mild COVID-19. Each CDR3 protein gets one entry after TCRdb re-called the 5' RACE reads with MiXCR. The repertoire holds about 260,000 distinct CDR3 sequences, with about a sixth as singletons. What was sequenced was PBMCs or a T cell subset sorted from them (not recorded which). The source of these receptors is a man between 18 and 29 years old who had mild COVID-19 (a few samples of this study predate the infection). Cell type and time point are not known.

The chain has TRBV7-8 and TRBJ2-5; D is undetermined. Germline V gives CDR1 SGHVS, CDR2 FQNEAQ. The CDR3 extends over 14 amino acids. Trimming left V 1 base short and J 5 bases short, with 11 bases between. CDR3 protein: CASSLVLGSETQYF. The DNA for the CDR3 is TGTGCCAGCAGCTTAGTTCTGGGGTCGGAGACCCAGTACTTC.

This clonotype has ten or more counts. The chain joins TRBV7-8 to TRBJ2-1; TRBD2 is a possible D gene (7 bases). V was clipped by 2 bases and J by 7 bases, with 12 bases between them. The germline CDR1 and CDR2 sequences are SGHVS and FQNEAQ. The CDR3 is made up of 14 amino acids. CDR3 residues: CASSLPGGLNEQFF. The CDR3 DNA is TGTGCCAGCAGCTTACCGGGGGGCTTGAATGAGCAGTTCTTC.

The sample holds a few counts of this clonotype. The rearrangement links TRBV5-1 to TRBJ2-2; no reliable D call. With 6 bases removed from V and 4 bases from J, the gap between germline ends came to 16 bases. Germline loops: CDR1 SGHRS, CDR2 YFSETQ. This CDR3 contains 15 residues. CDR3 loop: CASTTVSLRTGELFF. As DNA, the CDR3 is TGCGCCAGCACTACCGTTTCTTTGCGCACCGGGGAGCTGTTTTTT. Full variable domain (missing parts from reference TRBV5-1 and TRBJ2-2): KAGVTQTPRYLIKTRGQQVTLSCSPISGHRSVSWYQQTPGQGLQFLFEYFSETQRNKGNFPGRFSGRQFSNSRSEMNVSTLELGDSALYLCASTTVSLRTGELFFGEGSRLTVL.

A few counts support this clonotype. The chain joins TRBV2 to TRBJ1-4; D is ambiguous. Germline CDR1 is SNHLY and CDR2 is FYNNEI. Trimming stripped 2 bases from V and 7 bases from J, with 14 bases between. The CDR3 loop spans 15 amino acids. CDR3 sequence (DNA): TGTGCCAGCAGTGAAAACGTCAGTAGCGGTGAAAAACTGTTTTTT. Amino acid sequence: CASSENVSSGEKLFF.

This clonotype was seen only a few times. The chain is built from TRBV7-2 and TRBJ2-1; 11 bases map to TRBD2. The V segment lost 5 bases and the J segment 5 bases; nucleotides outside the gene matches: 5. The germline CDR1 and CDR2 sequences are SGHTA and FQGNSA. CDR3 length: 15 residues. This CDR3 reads CASSARLAGHNEQFF. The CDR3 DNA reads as TGTGCCAGCAGCGCCCGACTAGCGGGGCACAATGAGCAGTTCTTC.

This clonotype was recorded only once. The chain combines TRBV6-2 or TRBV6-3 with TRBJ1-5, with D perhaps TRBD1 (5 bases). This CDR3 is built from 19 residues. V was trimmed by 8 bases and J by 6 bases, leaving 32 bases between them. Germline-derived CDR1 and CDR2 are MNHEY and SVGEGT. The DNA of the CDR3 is TGTGCCAGCTCATCGGGTGAACAGGACGCAGGTTTTGTAACTCAGCCCCAGCATTTT. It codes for CASSSGEQDAGFVTQPQHF.

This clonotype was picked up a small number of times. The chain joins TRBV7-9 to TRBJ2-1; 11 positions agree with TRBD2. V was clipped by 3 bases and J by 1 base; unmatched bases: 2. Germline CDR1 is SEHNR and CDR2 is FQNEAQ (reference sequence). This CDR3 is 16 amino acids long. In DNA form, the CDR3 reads TGTGCCAGCAGCTTTAGCGGGGGGGCTTCCTACAATGAGCAGTTCTTC. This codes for CASSFSGGASYNEQFF. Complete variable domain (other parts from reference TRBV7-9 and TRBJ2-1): DTGVSQNPRHKITKRGQNVTFRCDPISEHNRLYWYRQTLGQGPEFLTYFQNEAQLEKSRLLSDRFSAERPKGSFSTLEIQRTEQGDSAMYLCASSFSGGASYNEQFFGPGTRLTVL.

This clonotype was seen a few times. Written as DNA, the CDR3 is TGTGCCAGCAGCTTAGACTGGACACTCTATGGCTACACCTTC. Residues: CASSLDWTLYGYTF. This rearrangement joins TRBV7-2 to TRBJ1-2, with D maybe TRBD1 (5 bases). The germline V and J ends were trimmed by 1 base and 4 bases, with 10 bases remaining between them. Germline CDR1 is SGHTA and CDR2 is FQGNSA. The CDR3 covers 14 residues.

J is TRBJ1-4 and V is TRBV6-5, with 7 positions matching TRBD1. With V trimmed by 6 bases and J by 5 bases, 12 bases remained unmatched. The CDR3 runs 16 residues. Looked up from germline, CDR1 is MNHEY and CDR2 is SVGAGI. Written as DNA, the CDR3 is TGTGCCAGCAGGGGAGAGGGGGCTGGAAAAAATGAAAAACTGTTTTTT. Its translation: CASRGEGAGKNEKLFF.

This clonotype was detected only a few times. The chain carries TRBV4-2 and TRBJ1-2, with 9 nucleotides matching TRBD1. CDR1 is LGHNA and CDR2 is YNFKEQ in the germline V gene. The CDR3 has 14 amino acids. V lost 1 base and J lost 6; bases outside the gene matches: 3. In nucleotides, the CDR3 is TGTGCCAGCAGCCAAGGGACAGGGGCGGATGGCTACACCTTC. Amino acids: CASSQGTGADGYTF.

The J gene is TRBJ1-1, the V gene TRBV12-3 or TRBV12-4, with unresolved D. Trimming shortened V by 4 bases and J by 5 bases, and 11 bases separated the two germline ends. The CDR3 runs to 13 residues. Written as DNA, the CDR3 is TGTGCCAGCAGTTGGAGGAGAGAGACTGAAGCTTTCTTT. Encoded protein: CASSWRRETEAFF.

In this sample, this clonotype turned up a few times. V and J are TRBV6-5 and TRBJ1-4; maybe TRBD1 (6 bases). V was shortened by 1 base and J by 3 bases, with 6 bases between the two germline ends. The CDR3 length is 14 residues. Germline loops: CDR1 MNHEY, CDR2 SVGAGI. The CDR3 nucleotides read TGTGCCAGCAGTTACTGGGGGCCTAATGAAAAACTGTTTTTT. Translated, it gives CASSYWGPNEKLFF.

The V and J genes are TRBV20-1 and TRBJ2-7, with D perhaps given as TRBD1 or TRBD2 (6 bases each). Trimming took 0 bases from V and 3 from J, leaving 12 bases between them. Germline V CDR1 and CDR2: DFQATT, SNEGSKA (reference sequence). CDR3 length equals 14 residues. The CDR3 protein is CSAREGGTYYEQYV. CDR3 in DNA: TGCAGTGCTAGAGAAGGGGGGACGTACTACGAGCAGTACGTC.

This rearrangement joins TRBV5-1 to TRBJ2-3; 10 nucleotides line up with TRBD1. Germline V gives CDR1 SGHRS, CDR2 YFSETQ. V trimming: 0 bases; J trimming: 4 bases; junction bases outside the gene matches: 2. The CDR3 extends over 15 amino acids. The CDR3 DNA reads TGCGCCAGCAGCTTGGGTGGACAGGGGGCAGATACGCAGTATTTT. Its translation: CASSLGGQGADTQYF.

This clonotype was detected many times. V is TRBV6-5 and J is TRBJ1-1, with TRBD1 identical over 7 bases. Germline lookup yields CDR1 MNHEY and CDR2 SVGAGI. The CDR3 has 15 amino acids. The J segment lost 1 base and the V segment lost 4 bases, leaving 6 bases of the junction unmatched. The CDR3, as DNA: TGTGCCAGCAGTTCAGGGGGTAACAAGAACACTGAAGCTTTCTTT. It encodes CASSSGGNKNTEAFF.

CDR3 loop: CASSFTTAGELFF. The CDR3 region has the DNA TGTGCCAGCAGCTTCACTACAGCCGGGGAGCTGTTTTTT. The chain is built from TRBV7-2 and TRBJ2-2; D unclear. The V end lost 3 bases, the J end lost 6 bases, and 8 bases lay between the germline ends. Looked up from germline, CDR1 is SGHTA and CDR2 is FQGNSA. The length of the CDR3 is 13 residues.

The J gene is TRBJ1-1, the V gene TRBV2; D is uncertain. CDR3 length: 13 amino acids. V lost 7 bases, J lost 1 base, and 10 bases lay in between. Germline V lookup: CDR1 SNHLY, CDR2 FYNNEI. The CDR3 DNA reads TGTGCCAGCACGGTCCAAGGGAACACTGAAGCTTTCTTT. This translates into CASTVQGNTEAFF.

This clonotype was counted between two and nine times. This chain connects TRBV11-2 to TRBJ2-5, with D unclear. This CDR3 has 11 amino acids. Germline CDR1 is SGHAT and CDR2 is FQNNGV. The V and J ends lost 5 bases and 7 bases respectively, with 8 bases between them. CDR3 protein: CASSPTGTQYF. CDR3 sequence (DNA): TGTGCCAGCAGCCCGACCGGGACCCAGTACTTC.

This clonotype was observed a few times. The CDR3 loop reads CASGGREQYV. CDR3 in DNA: TGTGCCAGCGGGGGGCGGGAGCAGTACGTC. The genes are TRBV21-1 and TRBJ2-7; TRBD1, the D gene given by the table, was not confirmed from the DNA. TRBV21-1 is recorded as a pseudogene. The CDR3 extends over 10 amino acids.

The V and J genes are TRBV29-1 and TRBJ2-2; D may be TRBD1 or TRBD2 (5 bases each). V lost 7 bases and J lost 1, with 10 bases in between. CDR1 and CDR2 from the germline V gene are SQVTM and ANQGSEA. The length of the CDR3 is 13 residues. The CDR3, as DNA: TGCAGCGGCACAGGACTGAACACCGGGGAGCTGTTTTTT. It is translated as CSGTGLNTGELFF.

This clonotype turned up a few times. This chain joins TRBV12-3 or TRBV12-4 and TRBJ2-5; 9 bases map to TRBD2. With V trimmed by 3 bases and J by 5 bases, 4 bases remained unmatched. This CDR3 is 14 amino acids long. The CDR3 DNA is TGTGCCAGCAGTTTTAGAGCGGGGGGCGAGACCCAGTACTTC. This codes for CASSFRAGGETQYF.

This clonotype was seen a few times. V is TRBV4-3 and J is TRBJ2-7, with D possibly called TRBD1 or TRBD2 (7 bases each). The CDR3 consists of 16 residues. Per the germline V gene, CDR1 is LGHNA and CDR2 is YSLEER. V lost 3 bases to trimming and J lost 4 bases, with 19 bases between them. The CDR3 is CASSQISTGEGYEQYV. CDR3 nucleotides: TGCGCCAGCAGCCAGATAAGCACAGGGGAGGGGTACGAGCAGTACGTC.

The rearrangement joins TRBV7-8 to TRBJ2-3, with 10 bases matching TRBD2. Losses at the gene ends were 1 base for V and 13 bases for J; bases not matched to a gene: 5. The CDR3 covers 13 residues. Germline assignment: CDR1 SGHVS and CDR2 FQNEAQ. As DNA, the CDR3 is TGTGCCAGCAGCTTAGGGGGAGGGACTAGCGAGTATTTT. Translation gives CASSLGGGTSEYF.

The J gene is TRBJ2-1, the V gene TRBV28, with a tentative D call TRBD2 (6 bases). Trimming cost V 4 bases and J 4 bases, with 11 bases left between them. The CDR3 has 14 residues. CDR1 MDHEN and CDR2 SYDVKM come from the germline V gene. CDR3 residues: CASSSLGLYNEQFF. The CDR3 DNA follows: TGTGCCAGCAGTTCGCTGGGACTTTACAATGAGCAGTTCTTC.

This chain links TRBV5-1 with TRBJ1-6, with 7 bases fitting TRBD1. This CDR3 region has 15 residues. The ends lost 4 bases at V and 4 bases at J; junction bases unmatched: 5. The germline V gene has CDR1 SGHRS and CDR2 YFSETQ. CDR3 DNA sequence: TGCGCCAGCAGCCGAGGGGGCGCATATAATTCACCCCTCCACTTT. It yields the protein CASSRGGAYNSPLHF.

The CDR3 sequence: CASSLGGARNTEAFF. In nucleotides, the CDR3 is TGTGCCAGCAGTTTAGGGGGGGCGCGAAATACTGAAGCTTTCTTT. This rearrangement joins TRBV28 to TRBJ1-1; D possibly corresponds to TRBD1 (6 bases). Germline V gives CDR1 MDHEN, CDR2 SYDVKM. The V end was cut by 2 bases, the J end by 5 bases, with 15 bases between. The length of the CDR3 is 15 residues.

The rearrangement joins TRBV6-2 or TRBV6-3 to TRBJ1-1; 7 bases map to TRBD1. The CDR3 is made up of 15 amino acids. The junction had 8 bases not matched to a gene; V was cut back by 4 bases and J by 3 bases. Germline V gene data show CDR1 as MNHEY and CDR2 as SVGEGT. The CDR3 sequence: CASSFTTGMDTEAFF. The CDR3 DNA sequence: TGTGCCAGCAGTTTTACGACAGGGATGGACACTGAAGCTTTCTTT.

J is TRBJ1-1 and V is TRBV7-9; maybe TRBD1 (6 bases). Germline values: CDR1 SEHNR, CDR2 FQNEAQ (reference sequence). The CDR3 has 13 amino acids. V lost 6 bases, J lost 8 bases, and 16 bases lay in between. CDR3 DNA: TGTGCCAGCAGTTCTAGACAGGCCGGGGAAGCTTTCTTT. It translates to CASSSRQAGEAFF.

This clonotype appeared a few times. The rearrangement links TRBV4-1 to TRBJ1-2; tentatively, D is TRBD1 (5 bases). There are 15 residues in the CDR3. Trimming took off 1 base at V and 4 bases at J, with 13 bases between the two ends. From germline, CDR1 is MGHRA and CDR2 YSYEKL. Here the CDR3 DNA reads TGCGCCAGCAGCCAAGTACCAGTCGGGGGCTATGGCTACACCTTC. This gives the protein CASSQVPVGGYGYTF.

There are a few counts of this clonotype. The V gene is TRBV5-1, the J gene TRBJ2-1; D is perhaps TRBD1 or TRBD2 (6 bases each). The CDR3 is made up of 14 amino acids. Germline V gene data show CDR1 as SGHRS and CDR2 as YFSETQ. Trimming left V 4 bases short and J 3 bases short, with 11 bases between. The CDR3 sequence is CASSGGQGYNEQFF. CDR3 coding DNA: TGCGCCAGCAGCGGGGGGCAGGGCTACAATGAGCAGTTCTTC.

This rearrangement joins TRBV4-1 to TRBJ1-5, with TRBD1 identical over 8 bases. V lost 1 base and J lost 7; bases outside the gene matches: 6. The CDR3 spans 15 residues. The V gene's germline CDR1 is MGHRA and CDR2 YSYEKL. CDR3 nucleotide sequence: TGCGCCAGCAGCCAAGTACAGGGGGACAAGCAGCCCCAGCATTTT. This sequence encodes CASSQVQGDKQPQHF.

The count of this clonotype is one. This chain's CDR3 is CSVPRRPDTEAFF. The DNA for the CDR3 is TGCAGTGTTCCAAGGCGCCCGGACACTGAAGCTTTCTTT. The V call is TRBV20-1, the J call TRBJ1-1; no clear D gene. The CDR3 has 13 amino acids. Germline values: CDR1 DFQATT, CDR2 SNEGSKA (reference sequence). Between the trimmed V and J ends, which lost 7 bases and 3 bases, there was a span of 15 bases.